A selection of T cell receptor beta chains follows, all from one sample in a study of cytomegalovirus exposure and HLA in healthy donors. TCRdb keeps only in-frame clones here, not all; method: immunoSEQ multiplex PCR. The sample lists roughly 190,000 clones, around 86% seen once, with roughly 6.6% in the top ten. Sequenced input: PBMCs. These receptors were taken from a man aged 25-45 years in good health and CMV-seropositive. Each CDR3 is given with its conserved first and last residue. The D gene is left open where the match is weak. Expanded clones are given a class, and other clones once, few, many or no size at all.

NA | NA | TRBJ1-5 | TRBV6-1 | TGTGCCAGCAGTGATGTAGAAGGGCCCCAGCATTTT | CASSDVEGPQHF
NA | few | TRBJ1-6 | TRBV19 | TGTGCCAGTAGTATAGCCCTCTTTTATTCACCCCTCCACTTT | CASSIALFYSPLHF
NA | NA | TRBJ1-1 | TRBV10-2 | TGCGCCAGCAGTGAGAGTTTCAGGGAATATCCTGAAGCTTTCTTT | CASSESFREYPEAFF
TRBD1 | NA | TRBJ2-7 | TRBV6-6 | TGTGCCAGCAGCCTTCGACAGGGCTCCTACGAGCAGTACTTC | CASSLRQGSYEQYF
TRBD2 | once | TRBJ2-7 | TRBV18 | TGTGCCAGCTCACCGCTAGCGGGAGGTGCCCTCTCCGAGCAGTACTTC | CASSPLAGGALSEQYF
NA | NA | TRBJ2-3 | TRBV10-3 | TGTGCCATCGGTGGCAGCGTTGGGGGTTTAGGCACAGATACGCAGTATTTT | CAIGGSVGGLGTDTQYF
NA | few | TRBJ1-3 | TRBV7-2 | TGTGCCAGCAGCTCGACCCCACCTTCTGGAAACACCATATATTTT | CASSSTPPSGNTIYF
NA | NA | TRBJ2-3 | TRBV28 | TGTGCCAGCAGTTTACAGGGGAGCACAGATACGCAGTATTTT | CASSLQGSTDTQYF
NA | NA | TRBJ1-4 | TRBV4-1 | TGCGCCAGCAGCCAATGGGGCGAAATCAGCGAAAAACTGTTTTTT | CASSQWGEISEKLFF
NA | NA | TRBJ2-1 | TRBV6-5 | TGTGCCAGCAGGACTACCCGGGGATCTTACAATGAGCAGTTCTTC | CASRTTRGSYNEQFF
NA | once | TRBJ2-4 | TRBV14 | TGTGCCAGCAGCCCGGAACTAGGCATTCAGTACTTC | CASSPELGIQYF
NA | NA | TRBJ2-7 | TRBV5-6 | TGTGCCAGCAGCGCCTCGGTCATAAACGGCTGGGGGAGCTCCTACGAGCAGTACTTC | CASSASVINGWGSSYEQYF
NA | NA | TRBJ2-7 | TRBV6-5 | TGTGCCAGCAGTTCTCAGGGATGGTACGAGCAGTACTTC | CASSSQGWYEQYF
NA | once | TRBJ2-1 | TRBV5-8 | TGTGCCAGCAGCTTGGGGCGACTAAGGGGATACAATGAGCAGTTCTTC | CASSLGRLRGYNEQFF
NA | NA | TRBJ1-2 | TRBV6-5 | TGTGCCAGCAGACAGCCGGTTGGCTGGGGCTACACCTTC | CASRQPVGWGYTF
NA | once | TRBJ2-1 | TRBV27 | TGTGCCAGCAGTGCCACCCCCGCTAGGATCCTATGGAATGAGCAGTTCTTC | CASSATPARILWNEQFF
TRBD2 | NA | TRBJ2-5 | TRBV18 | TGTGCCAGCTCACAGAGGAGCGGGAGGTTAGAGACCCAGTACTTC | CASSQRSGRLETQYF
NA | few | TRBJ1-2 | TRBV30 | TGTGCCTGGAGTGTCCAGGGCCAGTATGGCTACACCTTC | CAWSVQGQYGYTF
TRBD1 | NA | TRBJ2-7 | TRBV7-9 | TGTGCCAGCTTACCAGGGGGCTGGTCCTACGAGCAGTACTTC | CASLPGGWSYEQYF
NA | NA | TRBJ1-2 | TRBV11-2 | TGTGCCAGCAGCTTAGACCCGGGACAAGCCTATGGCTACACCTTC | CASSLDPGQAYGYTF
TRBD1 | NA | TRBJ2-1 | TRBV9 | TGTGCCAGCAGCGCCCGACAGGGGGGCACCTACAATGAGCAGTTCTTC | CASSARQGGTYNEQFF
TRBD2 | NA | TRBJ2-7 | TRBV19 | TGTGCCAGTAGTCCTAGGACTAGGTACTACGAGCAGTACTTC | CASSPRTRYYEQYF
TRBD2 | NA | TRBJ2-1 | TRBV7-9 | TGTGCCAGCAGCTTAGTCCGGGAGGGCAGGAATGAGCAGTTCTTC | CASSLVREGRNEQFF
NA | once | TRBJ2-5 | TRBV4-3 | TGCGCCAGCAGCCAAGAGTCGTCGTTTCCACCTAGGGGGCAAGAGACCCAGTACTTC | CASSQESSFPPRGQETQYF
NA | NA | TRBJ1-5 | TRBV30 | TGTGCCTGGAATTTAGGCGTCGATCAGCCCCAGCATTTT | CAWNLGVDQPQHF
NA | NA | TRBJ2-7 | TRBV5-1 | TGCGCCAGCAGCTTGGCGGGTACAGGCGAGCAGTACTTC | CASSLAGTGEQYF
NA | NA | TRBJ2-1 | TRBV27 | TGTGCCAGCAAGAAGGGACTCGGGTACAATGAGCAGTTCTTC | CASKKGLGYNEQFF
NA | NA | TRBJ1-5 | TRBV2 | TGTGCCAGCAGTTCAACCCCCCGGGGGGATCGCAATCAGCCCCAGCATTTT | CASSSTPRGDRNQPQHF
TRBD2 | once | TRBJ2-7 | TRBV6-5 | TGTGCCAGCAGTTCCCCGGGGACTAGGACAACCTACGAGCAGTACTTC | CASSSPGTRTTYEQYF
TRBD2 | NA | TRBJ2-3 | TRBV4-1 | TGCGCCAGCAGCCAGGCGGGAGGGCCGAGAACAGATACGCAGTATTTT | CASSQAGGPRTDTQYF
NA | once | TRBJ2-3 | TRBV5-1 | TGCGCCAGCAGGAATGGGATAGTTACAGCCATCACAGATACGCAGTATTTT | CASRNGIVTAITDTQYF
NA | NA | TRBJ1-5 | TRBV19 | TGTGCCAGTAGCCGACGGGAGTTCCAGCCCCAGCATTTT | CASSRREFQPQHF
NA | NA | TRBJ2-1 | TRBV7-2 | TGTGCCAGCAGCTTATCCCACAGCTCCTACAATGAGCAGTTCTTC | CASSLSHSSYNEQFF
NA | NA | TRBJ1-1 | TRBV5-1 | TGCGCCAGCAGCCGCCCATCGCCGGCTTTAAGAGGGCACACTGAAGCTTTCTTT | CASSRPSPALRGHTEAFF
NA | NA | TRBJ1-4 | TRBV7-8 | TGTGCCAGCAGCTCAGCGGCTTTGGGGGAAAAACTGTTTTTT | CASSSAALGEKLFF
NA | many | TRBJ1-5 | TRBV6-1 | TGTGCCAGCAGTGGACTATCCGGGACCTATAGCAATCAGCCCCAGCATTTT | CASSGLSGTYSNQPQHF
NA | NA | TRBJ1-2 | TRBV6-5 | TGTGCCAGCAGTCTGGGGGCGGCTGGCTACACCTTC | CASSLGAAGYTF
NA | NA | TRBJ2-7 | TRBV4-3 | TGCGCCAGCAGCCACCTTCCTGACGGGCGCGAGCAGTACTTC | CASSHLPDGREQYF
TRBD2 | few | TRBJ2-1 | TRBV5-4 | TGTGCCAGCAGCCAGAGCGGGGCCTCCTACAATGAGCAGTTCTTC | CASSQSGASYNEQFF
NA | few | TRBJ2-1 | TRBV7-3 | TGTGCCAGCAGCCCCGGGACATTCTCCTACAATGAGCAGTTCTTC | CASSPGTFSYNEQFF
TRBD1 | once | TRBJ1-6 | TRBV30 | TGTGCCTGGAGTGTAGGGGCAGGGGGTAATTCACCCCTCCACTTT | CAWSVGAGGNSPLHF
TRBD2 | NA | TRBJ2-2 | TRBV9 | TGTGCCAGCAGCGTAGTCGGGGGGTTCACCGGGGAGCTGTTTTTT | CASSVVGGFTGELFF
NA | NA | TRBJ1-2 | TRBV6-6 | TGTGCCAGCCAGGGGAACTATGGCTACACCTTC | CASQGNYGYTF
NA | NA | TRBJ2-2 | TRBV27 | TGTGCCAGCAGTTCGGTAAACGCGAACACCGGGGAGCTGTTTTTT | CASSSVNANTGELFF
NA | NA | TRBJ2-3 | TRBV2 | TGTGCCAGCAGCTCCCAAGGAGGGGGCGGGGATACGCAGTATTTT | CASSSQGGGGDTQYF
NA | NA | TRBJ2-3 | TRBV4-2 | TGTGCCAGCAGCCAATCTACCGGGACTCCCGATACGCAGTATTTT | CASSQSTGTPDTQYF
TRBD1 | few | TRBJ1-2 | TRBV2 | TGTGCCAGCACCCCGGGACAGGAGTATGGCTACACCTTC | CASTPGQEYGYTF
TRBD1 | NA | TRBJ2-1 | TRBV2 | TGTGCCAGCAATCCCGGGACAGGGATGTACAATGAGCAGTTCTTC | CASNPGTGMYNEQFF
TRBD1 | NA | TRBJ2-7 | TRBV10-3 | TGTGCCATCAGTGACCCCGGGACAGGGGGCTACGAGCAGTACTTC | CAISDPGTGGYEQYF
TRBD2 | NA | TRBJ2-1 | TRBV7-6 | TGTGCCAGCAGGGACGGGACTAGCGGGTACAATGAGCAGTTCTTC | CASRDGTSGYNEQFF
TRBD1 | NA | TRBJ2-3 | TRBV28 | TGTGCCAGCAGTTTCCAGGGACAGGGATTCGGAGATACGCAGTATTTT | CASSFQGQGFGDTQYF
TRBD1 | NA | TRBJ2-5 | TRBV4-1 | TGCGCCAGCGGTCCCGAGGGGGCGGCACAAGAGACCCAGTACTTC | CASGPEGAAQETQYF
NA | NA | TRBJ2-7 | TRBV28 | TGTGCCAGCCAGAACCCGGACGGACCCTACGAGCAGTACTTC | CASQNPDGPYEQYF
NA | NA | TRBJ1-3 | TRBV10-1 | TGCGCCAACCACCTCGGCTCTGGAAACACCATATATTTT | CANHLGSGNTIYF
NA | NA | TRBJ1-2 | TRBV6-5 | TGTGCCAGCAGTTATCGGGACACCAACTATGGCTACACCTTC | CASSYRDTNYGYTF
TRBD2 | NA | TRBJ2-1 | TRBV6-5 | TGTGCCAGCAGACCCCCCGCTAGCGGGAGGGCTAAGCAGTTCTTC | CASRPPASGRAKQFF
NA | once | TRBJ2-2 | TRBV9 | TGTGCCAGCAGCCCCAGACCGACCGGGGAGCTGTTTTTT | CASSPRPTGELFF
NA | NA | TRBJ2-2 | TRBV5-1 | TGCGCCAGCAGCGGGCAGGGGAACACCGGGGAGCTGTTTTTT | CASSGQGNTGELFF
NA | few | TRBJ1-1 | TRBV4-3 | TGCGCCAGCAGCCTCAACCAGGGAACTGAAGCTTTCTTT | CASSLNQGTEAFF
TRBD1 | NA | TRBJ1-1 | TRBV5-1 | TGCGCCAGCAGCAACAGGGGGCCTTTACCGGAAGCTTTCTTT | CASSNRGPLPEAFF